The present entry profiles one T cell receptor (beta chain) with its context. Its specificity is not known. Via MiXCR, TCRdb re-called the reads, giving one row per CDR3 protein. The repertoire has roughly 71,000 distinct CDR3 sequences, about 69% of them found once; the top ten carry 7.6%. These data originate in a study of type 1 regulatory T cells. Study summary: An in vitro protocol generated T-allo10, a Tr1-enriched, alloantigen-specific CD4 T cell product.

V was pared by 1 base and J by 2 bases, with 9 bases between. This CDR3 has 15 amino acids. Germline V gives CDR1 MGHDK, CDR2 SYGVNS. J is TRBJ2-1 and V is TRBV25-1; D perhaps matches TRBD2 (5 bases). Sequencing used cultured T cells, either the whole culture or a sorted T cell fraction (not recorded which). As for subset: Tr1-enriched cell product generated in vitro against host alloantigens. The clonotype comes from a human donor in good health. CDR3 residues: CASSEWRPAYNEQFF. CDR3 sequence (DNA): TGTGCCAGCAGTGAATGGAGGCCGGCCTACAATGAGCAGTTCTTC.